This T cell receptor beta chain comes out of a study of T cell repertoires in cytomegalovirus infection (dated by TCRdb to about 2019). Describing the broader study: Because public TCR beta signatures pointed to carriage of CMV infection together with the matching HLA type, the HLA type of each donor mattered for the analysis. Study-wide conclusions, independent of this receptor: Cumulative frequency of public TCR beta family members discriminated carriers of CMV infection plus the relevant HLA type in this cohort and an independent roughly 320-donor cohort. The ex vivo response was dominated by HLA-C-restricted CMV-specific TCR beta clonotypes, and the single most frequent clonotype in two of eight donors was supplied by these HLA-C-restricted clonotypes.

V and J lose 5 bases and 2 bases, and a span of 14 bases separates them. The CDR3 measures 15 amino acids from cysteine to phenylalanine. The sequence is cut down to CDR3 DNA, 45 bases in frame from base 1. The germline V gene sets CDR1 to MNHNS and CDR2 to SASEGT. The sequencer was an Illumina HiSeq 1500. TCRdb applied fastp at Q25 and MiXCR to the public reads, then kept only in-frame beta chains. Every entry covers one CDR3 protein and lists the most common genes and DNA from its rows. A total of approximately 630,000 distinct CDR3 sequences appear in this sample, approximately 25% of them only once. Clones ranked in the top ten supply 8% of the sample. Regarding this clonotype: The target of this receptor is not known. Base qualities are missing; no much larger clone stands one base away.

The sample consisted of CD8+ T cells from PBMCs. Recombination linked TRBV6-1 to TRBJ2-3; the D call could be TRBD1 or TRBD2, with each sharing 5 bases. The TCR comes from a human donor in good health (CMV status not recorded). Some clones in this sample may be carry-over from other donors' samples. The nucleotide sequence is given as TGTGCCAGCAGTCCCCGGGACCCTTACACAGATACGCAGTATTTT. It encodes CASSPRDPYTDTQYF.